One and the same sample provided the 19 T cell receptor beta chains below, sequenced in a study of blood T cell repertoires in COVID-19. Some clones are missing from TCRdb's copy, which holds only in-frame ones; the method was immunoSEQ multiplex PCR. The data show more than 200,000 clones, with under 90% seen just once and 11% held by the top ten. The sequenced sample consisted of peripheral blood. Receptors originate from a man in his fifties with COVID-19, enrolled during active disease.

This clone has only one observation. V and J are TRBV6-5 and TRBJ2-4; the match to TRBD1 covers 8 bases. Germline CDR1 is MNHEY and CDR2 is SVGAGI. The trim removed 6 bases at V and 3 bases at J, leaving 7 bases unmatched. The CDR3 has 15 residues. CDR3 amino acids: CASRGGQGYKNIQYF. DNA of the CDR3: TGTGCCAGCAGGGGAGGACAGGGCTACAAAAACATTCAGTACTTC.

The chain employs TRBV7-9 and TRBJ1-1; D ambiguous. V lost 3 bases, J lost 2 bases, and 7 bases lay in between. CDR1 SEHNR and CDR2 FQNEAQ come from the germline V gene (reference sequence). This CDR3 region has 13 residues. The CDR3 protein is CASSFNPNTEAFF. CDR3 DNA sequence: TGTGCCAGCAGCTTTAATCCTAACACTGAAGCTTTCTTT.

The chain couples TRBV19 to TRBJ1-2; 7 bases fit TRBD1. The length of the CDR3 is 14 residues. The V and J ends lost 1 base and 3 bases, in that order; junction bases with no gene match: 2. CDR1 and CDR2 (germline): LNHDA, SQIVND (reference sequence). The CDR3 DNA reads as TGTGCCAGTAGTATAGGAAGGGGGCACTATGGCTACACCTTC. It is translated as CASSIGRGHYGYTF.

The chain has TRBV6-2 or TRBV6-3 and TRBJ1-2, with no clear D. Per the germline V gene, CDR1 is MNHEY and CDR2 is SVGEGT. V lost 2 bases, J lost 4 bases, and 11 bases lay in between. The CDR3 runs to 14 residues. As DNA, the CDR3 is TGTGCCAGCAGTTACCAATGGCAGTCCTATGGCTACACCTTC. It specifies CASSYQWQSYGYTF.

The chain links TRBV20-1 to TRBJ2-1; D gene uncertain. The V gene lost 3 bases and the J gene lost 13 bases, with 10 bases spanning the gap. CDR3 length equals 10 residues. Per the germline V gene, CDR1 is DFQATT and CDR2 is SNEGSKA (reference sequence). CDR3 bases: TGCAGTGCTAGCGCCGAGTTTCAGTTCTTC. Its protein product is CSASAEFQFF.

J is TRBJ1-1 and V is TRBV9, with D possibly matching TRBD1 (6 bases). V dropped 4 bases and J dropped 8 bases, with 12 bases sitting between them. Germline V gene data show CDR1 as SGDLS and CDR2 as YYNGEE. The CDR3 extends over 12 amino acids. The CDR3 protein is CASSPQGPEAFF. The CDR3 region has the DNA TGTGCCAGCAGCCCCCAGGGGCCCGAAGCTTTCTTT.

The chain uses TRBV5-8 and TRBJ1-1; TRBD1 matches at 8 bases. The CDR3 length is 14 residues. The germline gives CDR1 SGHTS, CDR2 YDEGEE. Trimming took 3 bases from V and 2 from J; bases not matched to a gene: 3. CDR3 DNA: TGTGCCAGCAGCTCCACAGGGGGTAACACTGAAGCTTTCTTT. Translated: CASSSTGGNTEAFF.

The V gene is TRBV18, the J gene TRBJ2-2; possible D gene TRBD2, 5 bases. CDR1 and CDR2 (germline): KGHSH, LQKENI. Trimming pared 6 bases from V and 4 bases from J, leaving 18 bases between. CDR3 size: 16 residues. As DNA, the CDR3 is TGTGCCAGCTCGTACTACCGCGCGGGTGCCACCGGGGAGCTGTTTTTT. This gives the protein CASSYYRAGATGELFF.

This clone was recorded once. Within the sample, other DNA sequences also encode this same CDR3. The CDR3 DNA reads TGTGCCAGCAGCGGGACAGACTATGGCTACACCTTC. This encodes CASSGTDYGYTF. This rearrangement joins TRBV12-3 or TRBV12-4 to TRBJ1-2, with 7 bases matching TRBD1. V lost 6 bases, J lost 3 bases, and 1 base stayed unmatched. The CDR3 sequence is 12 residues long.

The CDR3 sequence is CASSTPLGRGRNTEAFF. The CDR3 DNA sequence: TGTGCCAGTAGTACACCCCTGGGTCGGGGGAGGAACACTGAAGCTTTCTTT. The chain has TRBV19 and TRBJ1-1; D might be TRBD1 (5 bases). V lost 4 bases to trimming and J lost 1 base, with 19 bases between them. CDR1 and CDR2 (germline): LNHDA, SQIVND (reference sequence). CDR3 length: 17 amino acids. Using reference TRBV19 and TRBJ1-1 for the parts outside the CDR3, the full variable domain is DGGITQSPKYLFRKEGQNVTLSCEQNLNHDAMYWYRQDPGQGLRLIYYSQIVNDFQKGDIAEGYSVSREKKESFPLTVTSAQKNPTAFYLCASSTPLGRGRNTEAFFGQGTRLTVV.

The chain couples TRBV2 to TRBJ2-2, with 7 bases that match TRBD1. Unmatched junction bases numbered 10, after V lost 9 bases and J lost 6 bases. CDR1 and CDR2 (germline): SNHLY, FYNNEI. The CDR3 contains 14 residues. DNA for the CDR3: TGTGCCAGTTCGGGACAGATCCTAGCCGGGGAGCTGTTTTTT. Residues: CASSGQILAGELFF.

The chain uses TRBV14 and TRBJ1-4; D call uncertain. This CDR3 region has 19 residues. Deletions cut 0 bases from V and 0 bases from J, with 17 bases between. Germline lookup yields CDR1 SGHDN and CDR2 FVKESK. CDR3 sequence: CASSQDTLGSGTTNEKLFF. The CDR3 bases are TGTGCCAGCAGCCAAGATACCCTAGGCTCCGGAACAACTAATGAAAAACTGTTTTTT.

V gene TRBV5-1 combines with J gene TRBJ1-1, with TRBD1 matching 9 bases. Germline V CDR1 and CDR2: SGHRS, YFSETQ. This CDR3 region has 14 residues. Trimming at V came to 5 bases and at J to 1 base, leaving 3 bases not matched to a gene. The CDR3 DNA reads as TGCGCCAGCAGTCGGGACAGGGAGAACACTGAAGCTTTCTTT. Translating gives CASSRDRENTEAFF.

The rearrangement links TRBV25-1 to TRBJ2-7; 10 bases line up with TRBD2. The CDR3 is made up of 14 amino acids. V lost 4 bases, J lost 3 bases, and 3 bases stayed unmatched. Germline lookup yields CDR1 MGHDK and CDR2 SYGVNS. CDR3 sequence reads: CASSGTSGYYEQYF. In nucleotides, the CDR3 is TGTGCCAGCAGTGGGACTAGCGGATACTACGAGCAGTACTTC.

The rearrangement joins TRBV6-5 to TRBJ2-1; 8 bases are shared with TRBD2. Looked up from germline, CDR1 is MNHEY and CDR2 is SVGAGI. Unmatched junction bases numbered 12, after V lost 7 bases and J lost 7 bases. The CDR3 runs to 15 residues. The CDR3 reads CASTYGGTSGNEQFF. The CDR3 nucleotides read TGTGCCAGCACCTACGGGGGGACTAGTGGGAATGAGCAGTTCTTC.

The chain combines TRBV4-3 with TRBJ2-1, with D possibly matching TRBD2 (6 bases). Trimming shortened V by 4 bases and J by 9 bases, and 16 bases separated the two germline ends. Per the germline V gene, CDR1 is LGHNA and CDR2 is YSLEER. The length of the CDR3 is 14 residues. The CDR3: CASSRQLTRGEQFF. DNA of the CDR3: TGCGCCAGCAGCCGCCAACTCACGCGGGGTGAGCAGTTCTTC.

The rearrangement links TRBV4-1 to TRBJ2-3; 14 bases align to TRBD2. Germline CDR1 MGHRA, CDR2 YSYEKL. This CDR3 contains 18 residues. With V trimmed by 2 bases and J by 0 bases, 4 bases remained unmatched. CDR3 coding DNA: TGCGCCAGCAGCCAACGACTAGCGGGGGGGTTAAGCACAGATACGCAGTATTTT. It encodes CASSQRLAGGLSTDTQYF.

The chain recombines TRBV28 with TRBJ1-3; TRBD1 matches 7 bases. Trimming took 3 bases from V and 2 from J; bases not matched to a gene: 4. Germline V lookup: CDR1 MDHEN, CDR2 SYDVKM. This CDR3 comprises 15 residues. This chain's CDR3 is CASSLGQITGNTIYF. Written as DNA, the CDR3 is TGTGCCAGCAGTTTGGGACAGATAACTGGAAACACCATATATTTT.

CDR3: CASSMGQGFVAYGYTF. The CDR3 DNA follows: TGTGCCAGTAGTATGGGGCAGGGCTTTGTCGCCTATGGCTACACCTTC. The rearrangement joins TRBV19 to TRBJ1-2; a weak D match, TRBD1 (5 bases). V lost 3 bases to trimming and J lost 4 bases, with 18 bases between them. Germline V gives CDR1 LNHDA, CDR2 SQIVND (reference sequence). This CDR3 has 16 residues.